What follows are 28 T cell receptor beta chains derived from one specimen sequenced in a study of blood T cell repertoires in COVID-19. Generated by immunoSEQ multiplex PCR, the TCRdb table keeps only in-frame clones and is missing some. This sample has approximately 94,000 clones; about 90% occur once, and the top ten carry around 4%. The sequencing sample was made of peripheral blood. The receptors stem from a woman aged 45-60 years in a cohort sampled during active COVID-19.

The CDR3 reads CASSELGGASQETQYF. The CDR3 bases are TGTGCCAGCAGTGAACTGGGGGGGGCAAGCCAAGAGACCCAGTACTTC. The J gene is TRBJ2-5, the V gene TRBV6-1; tentatively, D is TRBD2 (7 bases). The CDR3 consists of 16 residues. The germline gives CDR1 MNHNS, CDR2 SASEGT. Deletions cut 2 bases from V and 1 base from J, with 14 bases between.

The chain carries TRBV3-1 (or the pseudogene TRBV3-2) and TRBJ1-5, with a weak D call TRBD1 (5 bases). Germline V gene data show CDR1 as LGHDT and CDR2 as YNNKEL (reference sequence). CDR3 length equals 14 residues. The V gene lost 3 bases and the J gene lost 4 bases, with 10 bases spanning the gap. CDR3 in amino acids: CASSHSGSNQPQHF. CDR3 sequence (DNA): TGTGCCAGCAGCCACTCAGGGTCAAATCAGCCCCAGCATTTT.

This clone was detected only once. The genes are TRBV2 and TRBJ2-4; 10 bases fit TRBD2. The germline V gene encodes CDR1 SNHLY and CDR2 FYNNEI. This CDR3 is 20 amino acids long. Trimming took 6 bases from V and 1 from J; bases not matched to a gene: 18. In DNA form, the CDR3 reads TGTGCCAGCAGAGGAGACAAAGCGGGAGGGGCTTTGTGGGCCAAAAACATTCAGTACTTC. It translates to CASRGDKAGGALWAKNIQYF.

This sequence joins TRBV10-1 and TRBJ2-1; D ambiguous. The CDR3 has 16 amino acids. The germline gives CDR1 WNHNN, CDR2 SYGVQD (reference sequence). Deletions cut 2 bases from V and 3 bases from J, with 14 bases between. The CDR3 is CASSEDTSPSYNEQFF. CDR3 nucleotide sequence: TGCGCCAGCAGTGAGGACACTTCCCCCAGCTACAATGAGCAGTTCTTC.

The J gene is TRBJ2-7, the V gene TRBV5-6, with D maybe TRBD1 (7 bases). The germline V gene encodes CDR1 SGHDT and CDR2 YYEEEE. The CDR3 has 13 residues. V gave up 10 bases and J gave up 6 bases, with 20 bases separating them. As DNA, the CDR3 is TGTGCCGGGAGTCTGGCAGGGGGGCTCGAGCAGTACTTC. Protein sequence: CAGSLAGGLEQYF.

The V gene is TRBV27, the J gene TRBJ2-7; either TRBD1 or TRBD2 may fit D (9 bases each). The V and J ends lost 7 bases and 1 base respectively, with 35 bases between them. Per germline, CDR1 MNHEY and CDR2 SMNVEV (reference sequence). CDR3 length: 21 residues. The CDR3 sequence: CASNPGQGVYFSGRGSYEQYF. For the CDR3, the DNA is TGTGCCAGCAACCCGGGACAGGGTGTTTATTTTAGCGGGAGAGGGTCCTACGAGCAGTACTTC.

The rearrangement links TRBV27 to TRBJ2-1; D not certain. V lost 6 bases and J 3 bases, leaving 6 bases between the germline ends. Looked up from germline, CDR1 is MNHEY and CDR2 is SMNVEV (reference sequence). This CDR3 has 12 amino acids. DNA for the CDR3: TGTGCCAGCAGCTCGTACTACAATGAGCAGTTCTTC. This encodes CASSSYYNEQFF.

CDR3 sequence: CASSPGASSGNTIYF. For the CDR3, the DNA is TGTGCCAGCAGTCCTGGGGCGAGCTCTGGAAACACCATATATTTT. The chain recombines TRBV9 with TRBJ1-3; tentative D call: TRBD1 (5 bases). Trimming took 5 bases from V and 0 from J, leaving 12 bases between them. Looked up from germline, CDR1 is SGDLS and CDR2 is YYNGEE. The CDR3 has 15 amino acids.

The V gene is TRBV2, the J gene TRBJ2-7; 12 bases are a match to TRBD2. V shed 7 bases, J shed 4 bases, and the junction held 5 bases outside the gene matches. The CDR3 has 14 residues. Germline CDR1 and CDR2: SNHLY and FYNNEI. The CDR3 region is CASKLAGGRYEQYF. The CDR3 DNA sequence: TGTGCCAGCAAACTAGCGGGAGGTCGGTACGAGCAGTACTTC.

This CDR3 reads CASSTGLAGEKLFF. CDR3 sequence (DNA): TGTGCCAGCTCGACAGGGTTGGCCGGTGAAAAACTGTTTTTT. The chain links TRBV18 to TRBJ1-4; TRBD1 matches 7 bases. In germline, CDR1 is KGHSH, CDR2 LQKENI. The trim removed 6 bases at V and 7 bases at J, leaving 8 bases unmatched. CDR3 size: 14 residues.

The rearrangement joins TRBV11-2 to TRBJ2-3, with D tentatively TRBD1 (6 bases). Per the germline V gene, CDR1 is SGHAT and CDR2 is FQNNGV. The CDR3 runs 15 residues. Between the trimmed V and J ends, which lost 6 bases and 0 bases, there was a span of 13 bases. This chain's CDR3 is CASRQGRFSTDTQYF. The CDR3 region has the DNA TGTGCCAGCAGACAGGGACGATTTAGCACAGATACGCAGTATTTT.

The J gene is TRBJ2-3, the V gene TRBV5-1; D possibly corresponds to TRBD2 (6 bases). This CDR3 comprises 13 residues. V lost 6 bases and J 0 bases, leaving 8 bases between the germline ends. Germline CDR1 is SGHRS and CDR2 is YFSETQ. CDR3 DNA sequence: TGCGCCAGCACGCGGGACAGCACAGATACGCAGTATTTT. It yields the protein CASTRDSTDTQYF.

The genes are TRBV5-1 and TRBJ2-7, with a possible D match to TRBD2 (6 bases). The ends were cut back, 4 bases at V and 0 bases at J, with 8 bases in the middle. CDR3 length: 13 amino acids. From germline, CDR1 is SGHRS and CDR2 YFSETQ. This chain's CDR3 is CASSPGLSYEQYF. The CDR3, as DNA: TGCGCCAGCAGCCCGGGACTCTCCTACGAGCAGTACTTC.

This chain joins TRBV13 and TRBJ1-2, with 7 bases fitting TRBD1. The germline V gene has CDR1 PRHDT and CDR2 FYEKMQ (reference sequence). CDR3 length: 14 residues. J lost 5 bases, V lost 1 base, and 4 bases had no gene match. The CDR3: CASSLEGGFYGYTF. The CDR3 DNA reads TGTGCCAGCAGCTTAGAAGGGGGCTTTTATGGCTACACCTTC.

This clone has just one count. This chain joins TRBV19 and TRBJ1-2; 9 bases map to TRBD1. The CDR3 consists of 13 residues. J gave up 8 bases and V 10 bases, and 11 bases lay outside the gene matches. The germline V gene has CDR1 LNHDA and CDR2 SQIVND (reference sequence). CDR3 loop: CATGTGIIAGYTF. CDR3 bases: TGTGCCACCGGGACAGGGATAATCGCCGGCTACACCTTC.

The rearrangement uses TRBV7-9 and TRBJ2-3, with 10 bases matching TRBD2. The V gene end was trimmed by 1 base and the J gene end by 4 bases; junction bases not matched to a gene: 8. CDR3 length equals 17 residues. Germline CDR1 is SEHNR and CDR2 is FQNEAQ (reference sequence). The CDR3 loop reads CASSLGLAGASPDTQYF. DNA of the CDR3: TGTGCCAGCAGCTTAGGCCTAGCGGGGGCCTCCCCAGATACGCAGTATTTT.

For this clone: Possible read error: a much larger clone is one base away. This chain connects TRBV12-3 or TRBV12-4 to TRBJ1-2; 10 bases line up with TRBD1. The length of the CDR3 is 12 residues. V gave up 6 bases and J gave up 8 bases; unmatched junction bases: 3. CDR3 sequence reads: CASRTGGGGYTF. Written as DNA, the CDR3 is TGTGCCAGCAGGACAGGGGGCGGGGGCTACACCTTC.

This clone was picked up one time. The chain combines TRBV12-3 or TRBV12-4 with TRBJ1-2; the D gene is possibly TRBD1 (6 bases). Trimming removed 5 bases from V and 6 bases from J, with 13 bases in between. The CDR3 sequence is 13 residues long. CDR3 nucleotides: TGTGCCAGCAGTCCTCTAACAGGGAATGGCTACACCTTC. It codes for CASSPLTGNGYTF.

J is TRBJ1-2 and V is TRBV19, with D tentatively TRBD1 (5 bases). V was trimmed by 3 bases and J by 5 bases, leaving 7 bases between them. The CDR3 runs 12 residues. Germline V gene sequence: CDR1 LNHDA, CDR2 SQIVND (reference sequence). The CDR3 region is CASSIPGYGYTF. The CDR3 nucleotides are TGTGCCAGTAGTATCCCAGGGTATGGCTACACCTTC.

The chain employs TRBV27 and TRBJ2-3; maybe TRBD2 (6 bases). This CDR3 has 15 residues. Germline-derived CDR1 and CDR2 are MNHEY and SMNVEV (reference sequence). The germline V and J ends were trimmed by 6 bases and 6 bases, with 19 bases remaining between them. CDR3 region: CASRLGTFPPDTQYF. The CDR3 DNA is TGTGCCAGCAGGCTCGGGACTTTTCCCCCCGATACGCAGTATTTT.

V usage is TRBV2 and J usage is TRBJ2-2, with 8 positions matching TRBD1. The CDR3 is 15 residues long. Looked up from germline, CDR1 is SNHLY and CDR2 is FYNNEI. V was clipped by 8 bases and J by 5 bases; unmatched bases: 10. CDR3 coding DNA: TGTGCCAGCGATAGACAGGGGCTGGGAACCGGGGAGCTGTTTTTT. Translated: CASDRQGLGTGELFF.

The rearrangement links TRBV7-9 to TRBJ2-1, with 14 positions matching TRBD2. The V segment lost 1 base and the J segment 10 bases; nucleotides outside the gene matches: 3. Germline-derived CDR1 and CDR2 are SEHNR and FQNEAQ (reference sequence). This CDR3 comprises 15 residues. CDR3 residues: CASSLGGLAGEEQFF. CDR3 nucleotide sequence: TGTGCCAGCAGCTTAGGGGGACTAGCGGGGGAGGAGCAGTTCTTC.

The chain has TRBV11-2 and TRBJ1-1; D is unclear. Germline assignment: CDR1 SGHAT and CDR2 FQNNGV. The CDR3 is made up of 12 amino acids. The V end lost 1 base, the J end lost 5 bases, and 5 bases lay between the germline ends. In DNA form, the CDR3 reads TGTGCCAGCAGCTTAGTCGGGACTGAAGCTTTCTTT. Translation gives CASSLVGTEAFF.

The V call is TRBV19, the J call TRBJ2-7; D possibly corresponds to TRBD2 (5 bases). The CDR3 runs 14 residues. The V gene's germline CDR1 is LNHDA and CDR2 SQIVND (reference sequence). With 7 bases removed from V and 3 bases from J, the gap between germline ends came to 16 bases. Here the CDR3 reads CASKVEGVSYEQYF. For the CDR3, the DNA is TGTGCCAGTAAGGTTGAGGGAGTTAGCTACGAGCAGTACTTC.

The gene calls are TRBV6-5 and TRBJ1-4; D might be TRBD1 (5 bases). CDR1 MNHEY and CDR2 SVGAGI come from the germline V gene. V was trimmed by 6 bases and J by 7 bases, leaving 18 bases between them. This CDR3 spans 15 amino acids. For the CDR3, the DNA is TGTGCCAGCAGGCCGGGGCAGCCGGGAGGTGAAAAACTGTTTTTT. Translating gives CASRPGQPGGEKLFF.

This rearrangement joins TRBV28 to TRBJ2-6; D remains unclear. Germline values: CDR1 MDHEN, CDR2 SYDVKM. V was trimmed by 6 bases and J by 8 bases, leaving 8 bases between them. CDR3 length equals 12 residues. CDR3 amino acids: CASSRVTNVLTF. In DNA form, the CDR3 reads TGTGCCAGCAGCCGGGTGACCAACGTCCTGACTTTC.

The V call is TRBV11-3, the J call TRBJ1-2, with 7 bases lining up with TRBD1. This CDR3 has 13 residues. The V gene's germline CDR1 is SGHNT and CDR2 YENEEA. The V gene end was trimmed by 5 bases and the J gene end by 7 bases; junction bases not matched to a gene: 7. As DNA, the CDR3 is TGTGCCAGCAGCCTTGACAGGGCGGGTGGCTACACCTTC. As protein: CASSLDRAGGYTF.

The chain recombines TRBV9 with TRBJ2-1; D remains ambiguous. The CDR3 is made up of 12 amino acids. V was pared by 4 bases and J by 9 bases, with 11 bases between. CDR1 SGDLS and CDR2 YYNGEE come from the germline V gene. CDR3 amino acids: CASSSSAAEQFF. For the CDR3, the DNA is TGTGCCAGCAGCAGCAGCGCGGCTGAGCAGTTCTTC.